This paragraph reports one T cell receptor (beta chain). Its antigen remains unidentified. Data came from immunoSEQ multiplex PCR; TCRdb stores just in-frame clones and leaves some out. The table shows 300,000 to 400,000 clones, with about nine tenths occurring only once. These data come from a study of shared clonotypes between healthy human individuals. Study-wide results and limits: Clonotypes shared by all four sorted-subset donors had higher generation probabilities than non-shared clonotypes.

Germline CDR1 is SGHRS and CDR2 is YFSETQ. This CDR3 is 15 amino acids long. V dropped 3 bases and J dropped 3 bases, with 16 bases sitting between them. The chain is built from TRBV5-1 and TRBJ2-7, with D tentatively TRBD1 (6 bases). The source material was memory CD8+ T cells sorted from blood. Indicated subset: CD45RO+ cells pooled with CCR7-negative TemRA cells. The receptor comes from a man aged 18 to 29 in good health. The CDR3 DNA sequence: TGCGCCAGCAGCTCCCCCGGGACACCGATCTACGAGCAGTACTTC. This sequence encodes CASSSPGTPIYEQYF. The whole variable domain, remainder taken from reference TRBV5-1 and TRBJ2-7, is KAGVTQTPRYLIKTRGQQVTLSCSPISGHRSVSWYQQTPGQGLQFLFEYFSETQRNKGNFPGRFSGRQFSNSRSEMNVSTLELGDSALYLCASSSPGTPIYEQYFGPGTRLTVT.